Listed here are 2 T cell receptor beta chains from one sample, sequenced in a study of T-cell reconstitution after alpha-beta-depleted transplantation in children. For TCRbeta, the library was prepared with unique molecular identifiers. TCRdb ran MiXCR on the PCR reads and lists one entry per CDR3 protein. The data hold 600,000 or so distinct CDR3 sequences, with about 23% observed a single time. Sequences were derived from PBMCs, mostly from graft donor cells, sampled 360 days after TCRalphabeta/CD19-depleted stem cell transplant. The receptors were sampled from a boy less than two years old who had a stem cell transplant for acute myeloid leukemia, so the T cells may come from the graft donor.

The table lists this clonotype with many counts. V is TRBV7-9 and J is TRBJ2-7; D tentatively fits TRBD1 or TRBD2 (5 bases each). V was cut by 4 bases and J by 2 bases, with 12 bases left in between. The CDR3 sequence is 14 residues long. The germline CDR1 and CDR2 sequences are SEHNR and FQNEAQ (reference sequence). CDR3 bases: TGTGCCAGCAGCTCCCGGGACGCCACCTACGAGCAGTACTTC. Translated, it gives CASSSRDATYEQYF.

This clonotype was counted ten times or more. J is TRBJ2-2 and V is TRBV12-3 or TRBV12-4, with D unresolved. The CDR3 is 13 residues long. V was shortened by 1 base and J by 5 bases, with 5 bases between the two germline ends. The CDR3 sequence: CASSLGGTGELFF. CDR3 DNA sequence: TGTGCCAGCAGTTTAGGGGGTACCGGGGAGCTGTTTTTT.